Each of the 11 T cell receptor beta chains below was sequenced from the same sample in a study of T cell responses to AZD1222 COVID-19 vaccine. The method was immunoSEQ multiplex PCR; TCRdb's version includes in-frame clones alone and lacks a portion of them. The table lists fewer than 150,000 clones, more than 75% of them singletons, with less than 4% in the top ten. The material sequenced was peripheral blood, taken 28 days after the second AZD1222 dose. These receptors were obtained from an adult who received the AZD1222 COVID-19 vaccine.

The chain joins TRBV30 to TRBJ2-7, with D possibly matching TRBD2 (5 bases). Germline CDR1 GTSNPN, CDR2 SVGIG (reference sequence). This CDR3 contains 12 residues. The V end lost 8 bases, the J end lost 4 bases, and 15 bases lay between the germline ends. The CDR3 here is CAREGRPYEQYF. CDR3 in DNA: TGTGCCCGAGAGGGCCGCCCTTACGAGCAGTACTTC.

The chain has TRBV6-5 and TRBJ1-5; D remains unclear. V was shortened by 3 bases and J by 1 base, with 13 bases between the two germline ends. From germline, CDR1 is MNHEY and CDR2 SVGAGI. This CDR3 comprises 16 residues. Here the CDR3 DNA reads TGTGCCAGCAGTTATCTCCCCCAGTCGAGCAATCAGCCCCAGCATTTT. It codes for CASSYLPQSSNQPQHF.

This chain joins TRBV27 and TRBJ2-7; D gene uncertain. The V end was cut by 6 bases, the J end by 4 bases, with 16 bases between. The CDR3 is made up of 14 amino acids. Germline loops: CDR1 MNHEY, CDR2 SMNVEV (reference sequence). CDR3 bases: TGTGCCAGCAGCCCATCTGGGCCGGTTTACGAGCAGTACTTC. It translates to CASSPSGPVYEQYF.

This clone was counted a few times. V and J are TRBV30 and TRBJ2-4; D possibly corresponds to TRBD2 (6 bases). The CDR3 is 14 amino acids. Trimming left V 4 bases short and J 8 bases short, with 18 bases between. Germline values: CDR1 GTSNPN, CDR2 SVGIG (reference sequence). The CDR3 sequence: CAWTRPGRDDIQYF. The CDR3 DNA follows: TGTGCCTGGACCCGCCCTGGGCGGGATGACATTCAGTACTTC. The whole variable domain, filled in from reference TRBV30 and TRBJ2-4, reads SQTIHQWPATLVQPVGSPLSLECTVEGTSNPNLYWYRQAAGRGLQLLFYSVGIGQISSEVPQNLSASRPQDRQFILSSKKLLLSDSGFYLCAWTRPGRDDIQYFGAGTRLSVL.

This clone was counted a few times. The chain couples TRBV19 to TRBJ2-7; TRBD1 is a possible D gene (6 bases). The CDR3 runs 15 residues. V lost 5 bases to trimming and J lost 7 bases, with 21 bases between them. CDR1 is LNHDA and CDR2 is SQIVND in the germline V gene (reference sequence). CDR3 protein: CASSALQGTTGEQYF. For the CDR3, the DNA is TGTGCCAGTAGTGCCTTACAGGGAACAACTGGGGAGCAGTACTTC.

This rearrangement joins TRBV28 to TRBJ2-6, with a tentative D call TRBD1 (6 bases). Trimming took 2 bases from V and 4 from J, leaving 12 bases between them. The CDR3 has 16 amino acids. CDR1 and CDR2 (germline): MDHEN, SYDVKM. The CDR3 protein is CASSLRQVFGANVLTF. As DNA, the CDR3 is TGTGCCAGCAGTTTAAGACAGGTATTCGGGGCCAACGTCCTGACTTTC. Variable domain in full (rest from reference TRBV28 and TRBJ2-6): DVKVTQSSRYLVKRTGEKVFLECVQDMDHENMFWYRQDPGLGLRLIYFSYDVKMKEKGDIPEGYSVSREKKERFSLILESASTNQTSMYLCASSLRQVFGANVLTFGAGSRLTVL.

The V call is TRBV7-2, the J call TRBJ1-4; D is unclear. The CDR3 is 14 amino acids. Trimming took off 0 bases at V and 5 bases at J, with 7 bases between the two ends. Germline V gene data show CDR1 as SGHTA and CDR2 as FQGNSA. CDR3 nucleotides: TGTGCCAGCAGCTTAGCCGTCAGAAATGAAAAACTGTTTTTT. The encoded protein is CASSLAVRNEKLFF. Looking up the rest from reference TRBV7-2 and TRBJ1-4 gives the full variable domain: GAGVSQSPSNKVTEKGKDVELRCDPISGHTALYWYRQSLGQGLEFLIYFQGNSAPDKSGLPSDRFSAERTGGSVSTLTIQRTQQEDSAVYLCASSLAVRNEKLFFGSGTQLSVL.

This chain links TRBV24-1 with TRBJ2-1; 14 positions agree with TRBD2. CDR1 and CDR2 (germline): KGHDR, SFDVKD. Trimming cost V 7 bases and J 6 bases; bases outside gene matches: 7. CDR3 length: 16 residues. The CDR3 region is CATRGTSGSLGNEQFF. The CDR3 region has the DNA TGTGCCACCAGGGGGACTAGCGGGAGTTTGGGCAATGAGCAGTTCTTC.

This sequence joins TRBV29-1 and TRBJ1-3; D not certain. There are 13 residues in the CDR3. Germline V lookup: CDR1 SQVTM, CDR2 ANQGSEA. V gave up 7 bases and J gave up 2 bases, with 12 bases separating them. The DNA for the CDR3 is TGCAGCGCACTGCCCCAGGCTGGAAACACCATATATTTT. It translates to CSALPQAGNTIYF.

The CDR3 reads CASSSGPMLSYTF. Written as DNA, the CDR3 is TGTGCCAGCAGCTCGGGACCGATGCTGAGCTACACCTTC. The rearrangement joins TRBV6-5 to TRBJ1-2; perhaps TRBD1 as D (5 bases). The CDR3 sequence is 13 residues long. The V end was cut by 6 bases, the J end by 9 bases, with 17 bases between. Per germline, CDR1 MNHEY and CDR2 SVGAGI.

The rearrangement joins TRBV7-2 to TRBJ1-4; 8 bases are shared with TRBD1. The ends lost 4 bases at V and 12 bases at J; junction bases unmatched: 1. Germline values: CDR1 SGHTA, CDR2 FQGNSA. The CDR3 sequence is 11 residues long. CDR3 sequence: CASSSQGELFF. Written as DNA, the CDR3 is TGTGCCAGCAGCTCACAGGGGGAACTGTTTTTT. Together with reference TRBV7-2 and TRBJ1-4, the CDR3 gives the full variable domain: GAGVSQSPSNKVTEKGKDVELRCDPISGHTALYWYRQSLGQGLEFLIYFQGNSAPDKSGLPSDRFSAERTGGSVSTLTIQRTQQEDSAVYLCASSSQGELFFGSGTQLSVL.